This TCR beta chain was obtained from a study of blood T cell repertoires in COVID-19. Study context: Acute and convalescent COVID-19 samples came from the United States, Italy and Spain.

Original analysis: The assay estimated nucleated cells by amplifying reference gene primers. Profiling relied on immunoSEQ multiplex PCR, and the TCRdb table lists in-frame clones only, not all of them. The V and J calls and clone size were taken over from that table, and D and trimming were inferred from the DNA. The data contain under 150,000 clones, approximately 81% of them singletons. This clone has only one observation. The CDR3 contains 13 residues. The germline gives CDR1 KGHDR, CDR2 SFDVKD. The germline V and J ends were trimmed by 12 bases and 0 bases, with 12 bases remaining between them. The origin of this receptor is a man aged 35 to 55 with acute or convalescent COVID-19. The chain couples TRBV24-1 to TRBJ2-3; possible D gene TRBD2, 7 bases. Sequences were obtained from peripheral blood. The CDR3 reads CASAGASTDTQYF. Here the CDR3 DNA reads TGTGCCTCCGCGGGGGCTAGCACAGATACGCAGTATTTT.